The 8 T cell receptor beta chains below were found in one sample sequenced in a study of blood T cell repertoires in COVID-19. The protocol was immunoSEQ multiplex PCR, while the TCRdb copy is restricted to in-frame clones and leaves out a portion. The sample lists 70,000 to 95,000 clones, about four fifths occurring once. Sequencing was done on a sample of peripheral blood. Every receptor here comes from a human donor in a cohort sampled during active COVID-19.

This clone was recorded once. The chain joins TRBV9 to TRBJ2-2; 11 positions match TRBD1. Germline CDR1 and CDR2: SGDLS and YYNGEE. The CDR3 is 16 amino acids. The V gene end was trimmed by 2 bases and the J gene end by 4 bases; junction bases not matched to a gene: 4. This chain's CDR3 is CASSVRTGGGTGELFF. The CDR3 DNA reads as TGTGCCAGCAGCGTTCGGACAGGGGGCGGCACCGGGGAGCTGTTTTTT.

The chain is built from TRBV15 and TRBJ1-5, with 10 bases matching TRBD1. The V segment lost 1 base and the J segment 2 bases; nucleotides outside the gene matches: 2. Per germline, CDR1 LNHNV and CDR2 YYDKDF (reference sequence). This CDR3 has 16 residues. The CDR3: CATSRGQGAGNQPQHF. The CDR3 coding sequence is TGTGCCACCAGCAGAGGACAGGGGGCGGGCAATCAGCCCCAGCATTTT.

V and J are TRBV7-9 and TRBJ2-7, with 10 bases aligning to TRBD2. V gave up 4 bases and J gave up 0 bases; unmatched junction bases: 6. Germline V gene sequence: CDR1 SEHNR, CDR2 FQNEAQ (reference sequence). The CDR3 spans 16 residues. The CDR3 DNA reads TGTGCCAGCAGCTCCGGGACTAGCGATAACTCCTACGAGCAGTACTTC. Its translation: CASSSGTSDNSYEQYF.

The J gene is TRBJ2-7, the V gene TRBV6-1, with 10 nucleotides matching TRBD1. There are 16 residues in the CDR3. With V trimmed by 2 bases and J by 2 bases, 6 bases remained unmatched. Germline V gene lookup returns CDR1 MNHNS and CDR2 SASEGT. The CDR3 is CASSERRGQGAYEQYF. The CDR3 DNA is TGTGCCAGCAGTGAAAGGCGAGGACAGGGGGCCTACGAGCAGTACTTC.

The chain has TRBV19 and TRBJ1-1, with D uncertain. CDR1 is LNHDA and CDR2 is SQIVND in the germline V gene (reference sequence). V was clipped by 3 bases and J by 3 bases, with 8 bases between them. This CDR3 contains 13 residues. The CDR3 here is CASSIVGYTEAFF. The CDR3 nucleotides are TGTGCCAGTAGTATTGTCGGGTACACTGAAGCTTTCTTT.

This chain uses TRBV5-1 with TRBJ2-1; 11 bases map to TRBD2. With 3 bases clipped from V and 2 bases from J, the junction kept 1 base outside the gene matches. The CDR3 has 15 amino acids. CDR1 and CDR2 from the germline V gene are SGHRS and YFSETQ. DNA for the CDR3: TGCGCCAGCAGCTCACTAGCGGGGGCCTACAATGAGCAGTTCTTC. This sequence encodes CASSSLAGAYNEQFF.

V and J are TRBV3-1 (or the pseudogene TRBV3-2) and TRBJ2-3, with 10 bases identical to TRBD2. With V trimmed by 6 bases and J by 6 bases, 9 bases remained unmatched. CDR1 and CDR2 from the germline V gene are LGHDT and YNNKEL (reference sequence). This CDR3 region has 15 residues. The CDR3 coding sequence is TGTGCCAGCAGACTAGCGGGGCTGGGGGCCGATACGCAGTATTTT. Its protein is CASRLAGLGADTQYF.

The chain combines TRBV5-5 with TRBJ1-1; TRBD1 matches 7 bases. Germline V gene data show CDR1 as SGHKS and CDR2 as YYEKEE (reference sequence). The CDR3 contains 14 residues. Trimming removed 2 bases from V and 1 base from J; junction bases left unmatched: 2. DNA for the CDR3: TGTGCCAGCAGCTTTGGGGACAGGAACACTGAAGCTTTCTTT. Its protein is CASSFGDRNTEAFF.